These 10 T cell receptor beta chains share one sample of origin, sequenced in a study of shared T cell receptors in the human thymus. Measured with immunoSEQ multiplex PCR; TCRdb has only the in-frame clones, and not every one. The table includes under 700,000 clones, more than 75% detected once. The data also belong to a second study, concerning human thymus T cells.

Sequenced input: thymocytes. The receptors come from a boy in the first two years of life with a congenital heart defect.

V gene TRBV15 combines with J gene TRBJ1-5; 8 nucleotides line up with TRBD1. J lost 1 base, V lost 3 bases, and 5 bases had no gene match. The CDR3 length is 16 residues. Germline CDR1 is LNHNV and CDR2 is YYDKDF (reference sequence). CDR3 residues: CATSRDRDGSNQPQHF. CDR3 nucleotides: TGTGCCACCAGCAGGGACAGGGACGGAAGCAATCAGCCCCAGCATTTT.

V gene TRBV5-1 combines with J gene TRBJ2-7, with 9 bases lining up with TRBD2. The trim removed 1 base at V and 3 bases at J, leaving 8 bases unmatched. Germline loops: CDR1 SGHRS, CDR2 YFSETQ. This CDR3 is 16 amino acids long. CDR3: CASSLSRTSDYYEQYF. The CDR3 DNA reads as TGCGCCAGCAGCTTGTCTCGGACTAGCGATTACTACGAGCAGTACTTC.

This chain connects TRBV9 to TRBJ1-1, with D possibly TRBD1 on 5 matching bases. The CDR3 is made up of 15 amino acids. Germline V gives CDR1 SGDLS, CDR2 YYNGEE. V dropped 3 bases and J dropped 2 bases, with 14 bases sitting between them. CDR3 coding DNA: TGTGCCAGCAGCGGGACTGCGGGACTTAACACTGAAGCTTTCTTT. It encodes CASSGTAGLNTEAFF.

Worth noting for this clone: In the same sample, other DNA sequences code for this CDR3. The rearrangement uses TRBV5-1 and TRBJ1-4; 10 nucleotides align to TRBD1. Germline V gene lookup returns CDR1 SGHRS and CDR2 YFSETQ. The CDR3 has 13 amino acids. Trimming removed 5 bases from V and 5 bases from J; junction bases left unmatched: 0. CDR3 in amino acids: CASRGQGNEKLFF. The CDR3 DNA follows: TGCGCCAGCAGGGGACAGGGGAATGAAAAACTGTTTTTT.

J is TRBJ2-7 and V is TRBV27; no firm D call. CDR1 is MNHEY, CDR2 SMNVEV, per germline (reference sequence). The CDR3 spans 15 residues. V was pared by 6 bases and J by 2 bases, with 17 bases between. The CDR3 region has the DNA TGTGCCAGCAGCCCCCCCTGGGCCAGACCCTACGAGCAGTACTTC. Translation: CASSPPWARPYEQYF.

The CDR3 nucleotides are TGTGCCAGTAGTGCCTCGGGGCTAGCGGGTCGAACGAGCTCCTACGAGCAGTACTTC. This gives the protein CASSASGLAGRTSSYEQYF. The chain is built from TRBV19 and TRBJ2-7; TRBD2 matches 8 bases. V lost 5 bases and J lost 0; bases outside the gene matches: 18. The CDR3 runs to 19 residues. CDR1 is LNHDA and CDR2 is SQIVND in the germline V gene (reference sequence).

The J gene is TRBJ2-1, the V gene TRBV7-2, with D possibly matching TRBD1 (6 bases). Trimming shortened V by 10 bases and J by 1 base, and 11 bases separated the two germline ends. Germline V gives CDR1 SGHTA, CDR2 FQGNSA. The CDR3 totals 13 residues. CDR3 nucleotide sequence: TGTGCCACCCCAGGGGAATCCTACAATGAGCAGTTCTTC. Amino acid sequence: CATPGESYNEQFF.

The gene calls are TRBV30 and TRBJ2-7, with a tentative D call TRBD2 (6 bases). The CDR3 has 14 residues. CDR1 and CDR2 (germline): GTSNPN, SVGIG (reference sequence). Trimming removed 0 bases from V and 7 bases from J, with 16 bases in between. CDR3 sequence: CAWSVFGGRPEQYF. As DNA, the CDR3 is TGTGCCTGGAGTGTATTCGGAGGGAGACCTGAGCAGTACTTC. The variable domain in full, with the rest retrieved from reference TRBV30 and TRBJ2-7, is SQTIHQWPATLVQPVGSPLSLECTVEGTSNPNLYWYRQAAGRGLQLLFYSVGIGQISSEVPQNLSASRPQDRQFILSSKKLLLSDSGFYLCAWSVFGGRPEQYFGPGTRLTVT.

V usage is TRBV4-3 and J usage is TRBJ2-7, with TRBD2 matching 9 bases. The germline V gene has CDR1 LGHNA and CDR2 YSLEER. The V gene end was trimmed by 0 bases and the J gene end by 4 bases; junction bases not matched to a gene: 22. The CDR3 runs to 21 residues. Here the CDR3 reads CASSQDGERDSGSHRAYEQYF. In nucleotides, the CDR3 is TGCGCCAGCAGCCAAGATGGCGAGCGTGATAGCGGGAGCCACCGGGCGTACGAGCAGTACTTC.

This chain joins TRBV10-1 and TRBJ2-2; TRBD1 is a possible D gene (6 bases). Trimming cost V 2 bases and J 0 bases, with 16 bases left between them. The CDR3 spans 18 residues. The V gene's germline CDR1 is WNHNN and CDR2 SYGVQD (reference sequence). CDR3 DNA sequence: TGCGCCAGCAGTGAGGGGGCTAGGGGACACTCGAACACCGGGGAGCTGTTTTTT. This sequence encodes CASSEGARGHSNTGELFF.